This T cell receptor (beta chain) is from a study of cytomegalovirus exposure and HLA in healthy donors (dated by TCRdb to 2017 to 2019). A note on the overall study: An earlier analysis of approximately 640 of the donors reported about 250 Gb of sequence data and roughly 100 million unique TCR beta sequences from roughly 200 million T cells. The later analysis used no new phenotypic data to find candidate immune exposures, relying instead on TCR beta sequences and their occurrence across donors. A later analysis re-examined previously published TCR beta repertoires from just over 650 donors and added high-resolution HLA genotyping to investigate patterns of TCR occurrence. To predict cytomegalovirus infection status, the study combined high-throughput TCR immunosequencing, statistical association of individual TCRs with disease status, and machine learning. The study profiled the T cell repertoires of more than 500 subjects by immunosequencing and related them to cytomegalovirus serostatus. All discovery cohort repertoires had been generated on a single sequencing platform. Four to six DR-DQ haplotypes were handled as single units for association and clustering because linkage in the cohort was strong. Donor age, sex, ethnicity and CMV serostatus were compiled together with the repertoire data. An early release covering over 500 HLA-typed donors comprised about 300 gigabases of sequencing data and roughly 86 million unique TCR sequences. Among the roughly 400 genotyped donors, approximately 82% belonged to the genetic ancestry cluster associated with self-reported Caucasian donors. A separate validation cohort of 100 to 150 different subjects was used in addition to the approximately 700-subject first cohort. Class I and class II HLA loci were covered by the typing at four-digit resolution. Genome-wide SNP genotypes for about three fifths of the 666 donors were used in a later genetic analysis, which treated that subset as a discovery cohort. Among over 350 genotyped donors of the cohort, an average of approximately 250,000 unique TCR beta nucleotide sequences were sequenced per donor, about a sixth of them non-productive. The study aimed to test whether signatures of past pathogen exposure could be identified by cataloging public T cell receptors. An earlier analysis of 587 of the donors used high-throughput TCR beta sequencing to judge whether each TCR beta V gene segment behaved as functional or pseudogenic. The number of typed donors differed by locus: about 629-630 for A, B, C, DRB1 and DQB1; approximately 520 for DQA1; approximately 600 for DPA1; and some 470 for DPB1. General findings and caveats noted by the study authors: Because some donors lacked HLA typing at each locus, the association tests relied only on the typed subset. This cohort had only TCR beta chains sequenced, and the lack of alpha or paired-chain data limited which features could be detected. According to a later genetic analysis, donors in an Asian-associated ancestry cluster had fewer N-insertions in productive TCRs than the roughly 670-donor mean. In a later analysis, some 17,000 TCR beta sequences were associated with specific HLA alleles at a false discovery rate of 0.05. When HLA alleles, especially DR and DQ, strongly co-occurred, attributing TCR associations to individual alleles was difficult. Roughly uniform sequencing depth across donors was assumed in presence/absence analyses, although this assumption may not hold. A group of highly shared sequence variants was considered likely to be a technical artifact of the sequencing pipeline. In vitro tests confirmed that a few of the cytomegalovirus-associated TCR beta chains recognize cytomegalovirus antigens. Correlated functional status among segregating V segments might reflect linkage disequilibrium, but an unknown experimental factor could not be ruled out. While some public TCRs were present in many individuals, most TCR sequences turned up only very rarely across donors. In a later analysis, TCR association rates were found to vary across HLA loci, with the most associated TCRs seen for DRB1 alleles and the fewest for HLA-C alleles. According to a later analysis, most CMV-associated TCR beta chains appeared to be HLA-restricted, and the HLA associations seemed to be driven largely by CMV exposure. Compared with equally common non-associated chains, HLA-associated TCR beta chains in a later analysis were more clonally expanded and had lower generation probabilities. According to a later analysis, parvovirus B19, influenza, CMV and Epstein-Barr virus appeared linked to several top co-occurrence clusters. Approximately 18 rarely observed V segments, including chromosome 9 orphons, were excluded from the earlier analysis of several hundred of the donors because counts were too low. In both the original and validation cohorts, the classifier was reported to diagnose cytomegalovirus status with high specificity and sensitivity. In an earlier analysis of 587 of the donors, most TCR beta V segments appeared in productive rearrangements about 87% or about 30% of the time, broadly matching IMGT annotations. A further reported finding was that TCR beta sequences accurately predicted the HLA-A and HLA-B alleles for most subjects in the first cohort. An association between a missense DCLRE1C variant and V-gene and J-gene trimming of TCR beta chains was found in a later genetic analysis and replicated in an independent cohort. According to the authors, the approach could potentially be generalized to other disease states and immunological phenotypes. Because the 87-base-pair reads could not distinguish some IMGT-functional V segments, including TRBV6-2 and TRBV6-3, those segments were excluded. In the study, 164 TCR beta chains were listed as associated with cytomegalovirus. CMV serostatus was the only immune exposure information available for the cohort.

Libraries were made using the immunoSEQ multiplex PCR assay. For the multiplex PCR, a mixture combining 60 forward primers for TCR Vbeta segments and 13 reverse primers for TCR Jbeta segments was used. A multiplex PCR assay on genomic DNA amplified the CDR3 region of rearranged TCR beta genes. On the Illumina HiSeq System, the amplified TCR beta libraries were sequenced as 87-base-pair reads. The authors' analysis ran thus. A later analysis tallied roughly 80 million unique TCR beta chains across the roughly 610 repertoires, and around 9.9 million of those chains were shared by two or more donors. Raw reads were error-corrected and collapsed into unique sequences with a nearest-neighbor algorithm that merged closely related sequences to remove PCR and sequencing errors. V, D and J gene segments were assigned by aligning CDR3 sequences to IMGT reference sequences. For a sequence to be retained, at least a six-nucleotide match to both a V gene segment and a J gene segment was required. A rearrangement counted as productive if the CDR3 had no stop codons and remained in frame with V and J, and every other rearrangement counted as non-productive. Following IMGT convention, CDR3 was defined as the stretch from the second conserved V-encoded cysteine up to the conserved J-encoded phenylalanine. The earlier analysis of 550 to 650 of the donors excluded any sequence lacking an unambiguous match to a single V gene segment. An earlier analysis of 550 to 650 of the donors classified V segments as functional when productive rearrangements were above 56.7% and as segregating when the standard deviation between donors was above 5%. To diagnose cytomegalovirus status from the catalog of TCR beta chain sequences, a statistical classification framework was built. In a later analysis, V and J genes were assigned by comparing TCR nucleotide sequences against IMGT/GENE-DB human TR gene sequences. The TCRdist pipeline was used in a later analysis to assign CDR3 sequences and most-parsimonious VDJ recombination scenarios. In a later analysis, each TCR beta chain was defined by its CDR3 amino acid sequence together with its V-gene family, and reads without a unique V-gene family were excluded. To address suspected cross-contamination and a sequencing artifact, a later analysis removed around 590 highly shared, low-generation-probability nucleotide sequences. In a later analysis, a clonal expansion index was calculated for each public chain from normalized within-repertoire ranks of inferred template counts. In a later analysis, generation probabilities were computed using a VDJ recombination model fitted to out-of-frame rearrangements, and the results were checked against IGoR. In a later analysis, hypergeometric tests were used to score TCR-TCR, TCR-HLA and TCR-CMV co-occurrence, with a repertoire-size bias correction applied to TCR pairs. To estimate false discovery rates, a later analysis permuted the HLA or CMV assignments 20 times. A later analysis grouped co-occurring TCRs with DBSCAN, adding TCRdist sequence similarity when clustering within HLA-allele-positive subsets. Repertoires with fewer than 30,000 or more than 120,000 public chains, plus five repertoires with anomalous nucleotide sharing, were excluded from co-occurrence clustering. The immuneACCESS repertoire file appears here via TCRdb, limited to in-frame rearrangements. These files lack a portion of the clones; in checked studies, under half of the deficit traces to unresolved V genes, and the cause of the others is not known. For V, J and clone size, that table is used; D and trimming come from the DNA. The sample data list some 150,000 clones, and roughly four fifths of these were observed just once. In total, the top ten clones hold 3% to 3.5% of the sample.

The cohort comprised 550 to 700 healthy bone marrow donors. Cohort members were all nominally healthy when sampled, although unrecorded immune exposures were likely present. The donor tested CMV seropositive and was one of the 289 seropositive cohort members. A peripheral blood sample was provided by each donor, and peripheral blood mononuclear cells were used for TCR beta sequencing. The Qiagen DNeasy Blood Extraction Kit was used to extract genomic DNA from the blood cell samples. This clone was recorded many times. Its antigen is still unknown. Base qualities are not provided; no much larger clone lies one nucleotide away. Between the V and J ends, shortened by 4 bases and 5 bases respectively, the junction contains 17 bases. Its CDR3 holds 15 amino acids, cysteine through phenylalanine. Of all the DNA, just the CDR3 is kept, 45 bases in frame from base 1. In the germline V gene, CDR1 corresponds to MGHDK and CDR2 to SYGVNS.

The source material was PBMCs. This chain is built from TRBV25-1 and TRBJ1-1; the D segment could be TRBD1, given 5 matching bases. This clonotype was sampled from a man younger than 30 in good health and CMV-seropositive. The CDR3 protein: CASSGGEGLWTEAFF. The sequence in DNA is TGTGCCAGCAGTGGGGGGGAAGGGCTGTGGACTGAAGCTTTCTTT.